This TCR beta chain was recorded in a study of OX40 agonist ivuxolimab in advanced cancers. CDR1 is SQVTM and CDR2 is ANQGSEA in the germline V gene. The CDR3 has 12 amino acids. V was clipped by 6 bases and J by 4 bases, with 13 bases between them. The data were produced by immunoSEQ multiplex PCR, yet TCRdb's version contains in-frame clones alone and is incomplete. The table records some 60,000 clones, 75% to 90% of them present only once. The sequenced sample was CD4+ or CD8+ T cells sorted from blood, obtained in a trial of the OX40 agonist ivuxolimab. This clonotype was obtained from an adult with an advanced solid tumor such as melanoma, head and neck, liver or kidney cancer. The V and J genes are TRBV29-1 and TRBJ2-7, with D tentatively TRBD1 or TRBD2 (5 bases each). The CDR3 reads CSVGQWGYEQYF. Written as DNA, the CDR3 is TGCAGCGTAGGGCAGTGGGGGTACGAGCAGTACTTC.